Presented here are 24 T cell receptor beta chains from one specimen sequenced in a study of blood T cell repertoires in COVID-19. Measured with immunoSEQ multiplex PCR; TCRdb has only the in-frame clones, and not every one. The sample comprises approximately 220,000 clones, roughly nine tenths of which are singletons, and more than 3% rests with the top ten. Sample: PBMCs or T cells enriched from blood (not recorded which). The origin of the receptors is a woman under 30 in a cohort exposed to, infected with or recovered from COVID-19 (not recorded which).

This clone was observed once. The V gene is TRBV19, the J gene TRBJ1-4; possible D gene TRBD1, 5 bases. The germline gives CDR1 LNHDA, CDR2 SQIVND (reference sequence). V lost 5 bases, J lost 8 bases, and 18 bases lay in between. This CDR3 is 15 amino acids long. The CDR3 is CASSPRDGVHEKLFF. CDR3 DNA sequence: TGTGCCAGTAGTCCGCGGGACGGAGTACACGAAAAACTGTTTTTT.

With regard to this clone: Other DNA variants within this sample encode the same CDR3. The rearrangement joins TRBV7-9 to TRBJ1-4, with D possibly matching TRBD1 (5 bases). Trimming removed 5 bases from V and 7 bases from J, with 14 bases in between. CDR3 size: 14 residues. Looked up from germline, CDR1 is SEHNR and CDR2 is FQNEAQ (reference sequence). CDR3 sequence (DNA): TGTGCCAGCAGCCCCGGGCAGGGCGGTGAAAAACTGTTTTTT. It is translated as CASSPGQGGEKLFF. Filled out from reference TRBV7-9 and TRBJ1-4, the complete variable domain reads DTGVSQNPRHKITKRGQNVTFRCDPISEHNRLYWYRQTLGQGPEFLTYFQNEAQLEKSRLLSDRFSAERPKGSFSTLEIQRTEQGDSAMYLCASSPGQGGEKLFFGSGTQLSVL.

The chain uses TRBV5-1 and TRBJ1-2, with 9 positions matching TRBD1. V lost 2 bases and J lost 0; bases outside the gene matches: 8. The CDR3 consists of 17 residues. Per the germline V gene, CDR1 is SGHRS and CDR2 is YFSETQ. The CDR3: CASSFPPGQGANYGYTF. The CDR3 region has the DNA TGCGCCAGCAGCTTCCCCCCGGGACAGGGAGCTAACTATGGCTACACCTTC.

The rearrangement uses TRBV5-1 and TRBJ1-4; 9 nucleotides agree with TRBD1. Germline CDR1 and CDR2: SGHRS and YFSETQ. This CDR3 is built from 17 residues. The ends lost 3 bases at V and 4 bases at J; junction bases unmatched: 10. CDR3 DNA sequence: TGCGCCAGCAGCTGGGGTTACAGGGGGCTGAATAATGAAAAACTGTTTTTT. Its translation: CASSWGYRGLNNEKLFF.

The genes are TRBV7-8 and TRBJ2-6; D is uncertain. V was pared by 5 bases and J by 4 bases, with 9 bases between. The germline CDR1 and CDR2 sequences are SGHVS and FQNEAQ. The CDR3 has 14 residues. The CDR3 is CASSLLRGANVLTF. In DNA form, the CDR3 reads TGTGCCAGCAGCCTTCTCCGGGGGGCCAACGTCCTGACTTTC.

V gene TRBV29-1 combines with J gene TRBJ2-1; D uncertain. This CDR3 is built from 12 residues. The ends were cut back, 3 bases at V and 3 bases at J, with 6 bases in the middle. Looked up from germline, CDR1 is SQVTM and CDR2 is ANQGSEA. The DNA for the CDR3 is TGCAGCGTTGAGGCCGTCTACAATGAGCAGTTCTTC. It codes for CSVEAVYNEQFF.

V is TRBV11-2 and J is TRBJ1-1; D is possibly TRBD1 (5 bases). This CDR3 spans 10 amino acids. CDR1 and CDR2 (germline): SGHAT, FQNNGV. V lost 3 bases to trimming and J lost 10 bases, with 6 bases between them. The CDR3 region has the DNA TGTGCCAGCAGCTTGGGGGGAGCTTTCTTT. Protein: CASSLGGAFF.

V and J are TRBV4-1 and TRBJ2-1; D is unclear. The CDR3 totals 15 residues. V gave up 4 bases and J gave up 0 bases, with 10 bases separating them. The germline V gene has CDR1 MGHRA and CDR2 YSYEKL. Here the CDR3 DNA reads TGCGCCAGCAGCCCACTTTTCGTCTCCTACAATGAGCAGTTCTTC. Amino acids: CASSPLFVSYNEQFF.

V usage is TRBV20-1 and J usage is TRBJ2-7; TRBD1 aligns across 7 bases. This CDR3 contains 13 residues. The V and J ends lost 5 bases and 5 bases, in that order; junction bases with no gene match: 9. Germline V gene lookup returns CDR1 DFQATT and CDR2 SNEGSKA (reference sequence). CDR3 nucleotides: TGCAGTGCTGGTGGGGACAGTGGTAACGAGCAGTACTTC. Protein: CSAGGDSGNEQYF.

V and J are TRBV29-1 and TRBJ2-3; a possible D gene is TRBD1 (5 bases). CDR1 is SQVTM, CDR2 ANQGSEA, per germline. CDR3 length: 14 residues. Trimming pared 8 bases from V and 1 base from J, leaving 16 bases between. The chain's CDR3 is CSNVYGAGTDTQYF. The CDR3 DNA sequence: TGCAGCAATGTGTATGGGGCCGGCACAGATACGCAGTATTTT.

The chain couples TRBV5-1 to TRBJ1-6, with D perhaps matching TRBD1 (5 bases). Germline V CDR1 and CDR2: SGHRS, YFSETQ. Trimming left V 2 bases short and J 10 bases short, with 10 bases between. The length of the CDR3 is 13 residues. The CDR3 sequence: CASSFRDSSPLHF. In DNA, the CDR3 is TGCGCCAGCAGCTTCAGGGACTCCTCACCCCTCCACTTT.

This chain uses TRBV30 with TRBJ2-2; 8 bases fit TRBD1. After removal of 5 bases from V and 4 bases from J, the junction contained 9 bases not matched to a gene. This CDR3 region has 15 residues. CDR1 and CDR2 from the germline V gene are GTSNPN and SVGIG (reference sequence). The chain's CDR3 is CAWFHGQGGTGELFF. In DNA, the CDR3 is TGTGCCTGGTTCCATGGACAGGGAGGCACCGGGGAGCTGTTTTTT.

The chain joins TRBV6-5 to TRBJ1-2; D not resolved. The V and J ends lost 6 bases and 2 bases respectively, with 10 bases between them. This CDR3 has 13 amino acids. Germline V gives CDR1 MNHEY, CDR2 SVGAGI. This chain's CDR3 is CASSSSVNYGYTF. CDR3 nucleotides: TGTGCCAGCAGCTCCAGCGTGAACTATGGCTACACCTTC.

This clone was detected only once. This sequence joins TRBV5-1 and TRBJ1-2, with D perhaps TRBD1 (6 bases). CDR1 SGHRS and CDR2 YFSETQ come from the germline V gene. The CDR3 spans 14 residues. V was clipped by 0 bases and J by 4 bases, with 10 bases between them. CDR3 DNA: TGCGCCAGCAGCTTGGCCTGGGGGCCCTATGGCTACACCTTC. Protein: CASSLAWGPYGYTF.

The rearrangement joins TRBV3-1 (or the pseudogene TRBV3-2) to TRBJ1-2, with D possibly TRBD1 on 5 matching bases. Trimming took off 0 bases at V and 8 bases at J, with 16 bases between the two ends. CDR1 and CDR2 (germline): LGHDT, YNNKEL (reference sequence). The CDR3 spans 15 residues. CDR3 sequence: CASSQDSLRGKGYTF. In DNA form, the CDR3 reads TGTGCCAGCAGCCAAGATAGCCTCCGGGGGAAAGGCTACACCTTC.

The chain combines TRBV3-1 (or the pseudogene TRBV3-2) with TRBJ1-3; D unclear. This CDR3 spans 15 amino acids. The V gene lost 4 bases and the J gene lost 0 bases, with 10 bases spanning the gap. CDR1 and CDR2 from the germline V gene are LGHDT and YNNKEL (reference sequence). The CDR3 DNA is TGTGCCAGCAGCCGAGGTTCTTACTCTGGAAACACCATATATTTT. As protein: CASSRGSYSGNTIYF.

The chain is built from TRBV11-2 and TRBJ2-7; 8 bases match TRBD1. V was clipped by 7 bases and J by 7 bases; unmatched bases: 12. This CDR3 has 14 amino acids. From germline, CDR1 is SGHAT and CDR2 FQNNGV. CDR3 sequence: CASTGEQGAREQYF. The CDR3 DNA follows: TGTGCCAGCACCGGGGAGCAGGGGGCGCGGGAGCAGTACTTC.

The chain uses TRBV24-1 and TRBJ1-2; D is possibly TRBD1 (5 bases). The CDR3 has 13 amino acids. Trimming cost V 4 bases and J 1 base, with 6 bases left between them. The germline V gene encodes CDR1 KGHDR and CDR2 SFDVKD. This CDR3 is CATSEQDNYGYTF. In DNA, the CDR3 is TGTGCCACCAGTGAACAGGATAACTATGGCTACACCTTC.

The rearrangement uses TRBV6-5 and TRBJ2-1, with 7 bases aligning to TRBD1. Per the germline V gene, CDR1 is MNHEY and CDR2 is SVGAGI. This CDR3 region has 15 residues. V lost 4 bases and J lost 5; bases outside the gene matches: 8. The CDR3, as DNA: TGTGCCAGCAGTTCCCCTCCCAGGGGGAACAATGAGCAGTTCTTC. Translating it yields CASSSPPRGNNEQFF.

This chain connects TRBV24-1 to TRBJ1-3, with D possibly being TRBD1 (5 bases). Trimming left V 2 bases short and J 0 bases short, with 10 bases between. The germline V gene encodes CDR1 KGHDR and CDR2 SFDVKD. CDR3 length equals 16 residues. The CDR3 nucleotides are TGTGCCACCAGTGATTGTACAGGCTGCTCTGGAAACACCATATATTTT. It translates to CATSDCTGCSGNTIYF.

The V and J genes are TRBV6-5 and TRBJ1-4; no clear D gene. Between the trimmed V and J ends, which lost 6 bases and 7 bases, there was a span of 6 bases. CDR1 is MNHEY and CDR2 is SVGAGI in the germline V gene. The CDR3 runs 11 residues. The CDR3 loop is CASREIEKLFF. The CDR3 DNA follows: TGTGCCAGCAGGGAGATTGAAAAACTGTTTTTT.

V usage is TRBV13 and J usage is TRBJ2-3; 13 nucleotides line up with TRBD2. The CDR3 spans 18 residues. Germline V gives CDR1 PRHDT, CDR2 FYEKMQ (reference sequence). The V segment lost 5 bases and the J segment 4 bases; nucleotides outside the gene matches: 12. CDR3 in amino acids: CASSPIRLAGGVPDTQYF. DNA of the CDR3: TGTGCCAGCAGCCCAATCCGACTAGCGGGAGGAGTCCCAGATACGCAGTATTTT.

The chain joins TRBV28 to TRBJ1-4, with D unresolved. V was shortened by 4 bases and J by 3 bases, with 12 bases between the two germline ends. The CDR3 has 15 amino acids. The germline CDR1 and CDR2 sequences are MDHEN and SYDVKM. CDR3 sequence: CASSSSEGPNEKLFF. The CDR3 bases are TGTGCCAGCAGTTCCTCGGAGGGTCCTAATGAAAAACTGTTTTTT.

A note on this clone: Other DNA sequences in this specimen translate into the identical CDR3. The rearrangement joins TRBV15 to TRBJ2-3, with 9 bases matching TRBD1. The CDR3 extends over 15 amino acids. The J segment lost 3 bases and the V segment lost 2 bases, leaving 3 bases of the junction unmatched. Per the germline V gene, CDR1 is LNHNV and CDR2 is YYDKDF (reference sequence). The CDR3 DNA reads TGTGCCACCAGCAGACCGGGACAGGGAACAGATACGCAGTATTTT. Its protein product is CATSRPGQGTDTQYF.